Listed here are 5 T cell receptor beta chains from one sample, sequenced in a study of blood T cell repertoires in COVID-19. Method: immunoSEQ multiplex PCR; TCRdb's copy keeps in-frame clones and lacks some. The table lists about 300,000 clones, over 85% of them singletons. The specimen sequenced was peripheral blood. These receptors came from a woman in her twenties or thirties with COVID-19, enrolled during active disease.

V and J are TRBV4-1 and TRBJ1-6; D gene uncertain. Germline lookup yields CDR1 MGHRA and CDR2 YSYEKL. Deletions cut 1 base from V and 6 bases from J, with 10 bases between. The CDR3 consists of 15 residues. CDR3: CASSQAGWSNSPLHF. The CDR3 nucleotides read TGCGCCAGCAGCCAAGCGGGGTGGAGTAATTCACCCCTCCACTTT.

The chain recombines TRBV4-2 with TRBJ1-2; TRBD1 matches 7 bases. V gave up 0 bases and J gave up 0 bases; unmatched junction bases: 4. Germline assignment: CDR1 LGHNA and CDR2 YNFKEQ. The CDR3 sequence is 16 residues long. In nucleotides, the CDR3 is TGTGCCAGCAGCCAAGAAGGCCAGGGGGCTAACTATGGCTACACCTTC. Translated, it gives CASSQEGQGANYGYTF.

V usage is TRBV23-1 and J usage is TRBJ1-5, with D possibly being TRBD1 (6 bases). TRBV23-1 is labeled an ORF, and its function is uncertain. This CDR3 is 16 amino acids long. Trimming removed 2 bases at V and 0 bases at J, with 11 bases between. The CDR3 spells CASSQPRTDSNQPQHF. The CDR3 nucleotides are TGCGCCAGCAGTCAACCCAGGACAGATAGCAATCAGCCCCAGCATTTT.

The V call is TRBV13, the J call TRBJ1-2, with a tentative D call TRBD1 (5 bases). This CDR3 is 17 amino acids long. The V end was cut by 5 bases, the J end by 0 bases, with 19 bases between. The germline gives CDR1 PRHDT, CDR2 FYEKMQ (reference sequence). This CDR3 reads CASSPPWAGTPNYGYTF. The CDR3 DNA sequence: TGTGCCAGCAGCCCCCCATGGGCGGGGACTCCTAACTATGGCTACACCTTC.

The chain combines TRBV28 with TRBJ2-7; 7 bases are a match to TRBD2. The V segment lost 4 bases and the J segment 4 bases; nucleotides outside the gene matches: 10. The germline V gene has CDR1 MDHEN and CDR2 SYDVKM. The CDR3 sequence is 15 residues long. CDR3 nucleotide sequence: TGTGCCAGCAGTTCAAGCGGGATCGGACCATACGAGCAGTACGTC. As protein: CASSSSGIGPYEQYV.